This T cell receptor (beta chain) appears in the sequencing data of a study of shared clonotypes between healthy human individuals. The study, taken as a whole, reports: Among a few donors, approximately 5.4% of naive CD4 clonotypes were found in common. Among donors, sharing of clonotypes was expected to be affected by sequencing depth.

Germline CDR1 is SEHNR and CDR2 is FQNEAQ (reference sequence). The CDR3 consists of 17 residues. V dropped 4 bases and J dropped 4; count of bases not matched to a gene: 15. Naive CD8 cells comprised CD45RO-negative, CCR7-positively selected cells, excluding terminally differentiated effector memory CD45RA+ cells. Donors were healthy HIV-negative adults without recently reported acute infections or vaccinations. Per the study methods: Quality scores were absent from the junction-only immunoSEQ sequences, so filtering differed. Data came from immunoSEQ multiplex PCR; TCRdb stores just in-frame clones and leaves some out. V and J calls and clone size are those listed in that table; D and trimming were worked out from the DNA. The table shows some 2.1 million clones, with 80% to 95% occurring only once. In regard to this clone: Its cognate antigen is unknown.

The chain links TRBV7-9 to TRBJ1-1; TRBD1 matches at 7 bases. This sequence originates from a man younger than 35 in good health. Some clones in this sample may be carry-over from other donors' samples. Sequenced material: naive CD8+ T cells from PBMCs. The CDR3 nucleotides read TGTGCCAGCAGCTGGACGGGGGACAGTTCCCCTTCCACTGAAGCTTTCTTT. It yields the protein CASSWTGDSSPSTEAFF.